The rows below give T cell receptor beta chains drawn from one sample of a study of cytomegalovirus exposure and HLA in healthy donors. The repertoire was sequenced with immunoSEQ multiplex PCR; TCRdb's copy has only in-frame clones and lacks some. The repertoire includes under 110,000 clones, more than 80% of them detected once, and 3% to 5% sits in the top ten. Sequenced material: PBMCs. Receptors originate from a man under 40 in good health and CMV-seronegative. Both conserved end residues are part of each CDR3. Each record gives: J gene, V gene, D gene, clone size, CDR3 protein, CDR3 DNA. The D gene is left open where the match is weak. Part of the rows lack a size; the others show once, few, many or a class for expanded clones.

TRBJ2-7 | TRBV5-1 | TRBD1 | once | CASSLTDRDLNEQYF | TGCGCCAGCAGCTTAACGGACAGGGATCTCAACGAGCAGTACTTC
TRBJ2-1 | TRBV9 | TRBD2 | - | CASSKAGDSYNEQFF | TGTGCCAGCAGCAAAGCGGGAGACTCCTACAATGAGCAGTTCTTC
TRBJ2-3 | TRBV27 | - | - | CASSKSGPSTDTQYF | TGTGCCAGCAGTAAGAGCGGCCCTAGCACAGATACGCAGTATTTT
TRBJ2-4 | TRBV2 | - | few | CASTPAGLTKNIQYF | TGTGCCAGCACCCCAGCAGGGTTGACCAAAAACATTCAGTACTTC
TRBJ1-4 | TRBV6-1 | - | - | CASSVEIANEKLFF | TGTGCCAGCAGTGTGGAGATAGCTAATGAAAAACTGTTTTTT
TRBJ2-3 | TRBV15 | - | - | CATSKGLSTDTQYF | TGTGCCACCAGCAAGGGGCTGAGCACAGATACGCAGTATTTT
TRBJ1-2 | TRBV5-1 | TRBD1 | - | CASSLAGQGAYGYTF | TGCGCCAGCAGCTTAGCAGGACAGGGGGCGTACGGCTACACCTTC
TRBJ1-2 | TRBV19 | - | - | CASSPPAGRGFRNYGYTF | TGTGCCAGTAGTCCTCCGGCCGGTCGGGGGTTTCGTAACTATGGCTACACCTTC
TRBJ2-5 | TRBV7-8 | - | - | CASSLVIAPKKETQYF | TGTGCCAGCAGCTTAGTGATAGCACCGAAAAAAGAGACCCAGTACTTC
TRBJ1-4 | TRBV4-1 | TRBD1 | - | CASSQVGGTAEKLFF | TGCGCCAGCAGCCAAGTCGGCGGGACAGCTGAAAAACTGTTTTTT
TRBJ2-7 | TRBV11-2 | TRBD2 | - | CASSSTSGQGLQYF | TGTGCCAGCAGCTCGACTAGCGGGCAGGGTTTGCAGTACTTC
TRBJ2-7 | TRBV18 | TRBD1 | - | CASSPQTGGYEQYF | TGTGCCAGCTCACCACAGACAGGGGGCTACGAGCAGTACTTC
TRBJ1-1 | TRBV13 | - | - | CASSHIVEAFF | TGTGCCAGCAGCCATATAGTAGAAGCTTTCTTT
TRBJ2-7 | TRBV28 | - | - | CASSLLGFRLYEQYF | TGTGCCAGCAGTTTATTGGGGTTTCGACTATACGAGCAGTACTTC
TRBJ2-6 | TRBV5-1 | TRBD1 | - | CASKRGTESSGANVLTF | TGCGCCAGCAAACGTGGGACAGAGTCCTCTGGGGCCAACGTCCTGACTTTC
TRBJ1-5 | TRBV7-2 | - | - | CASSLEQDQPQHF | TGTGCCAGCAGCTTAGAACAAGATCAGCCCCAGCATTTT
TRBJ2-7 | TRBV27 | - | - | CASSLRVASYEVQYF | TGTGCCAGCAGTTTAAGAGTTGCCTCCTACGAGGTGCAGTACTTC
TRBJ2-2 | TRBV10-3 | TRBD1 | - | CAIQGPDTGELFF | TGTGCCATACAGGGGCCGGACACCGGGGAGCTGTTTTTT
TRBJ1-5 | TRBV30 | - | few | CAWSVSRDQPQHF | TGTGCCTGGAGTGTTAGCAGAGATCAGCCCCAGCATTTT
TRBJ1-2 | TRBV7-2 | - | - | CASSLTVEEYGYTF | TGTGCCAGCAGCTTAACGGTCGAGGAATATGGCTACACCTTC
TRBJ2-5 | TRBV5-1 | TRBD2 | - | CASSWGVSGNQETQYF | TGCGCCAGCAGCTGGGGGGTTAGCGGGAACCAAGAGACCCAGTACTTC
TRBJ2-5 | TRBV27 | - | - | CASSPPWGSPMQTQYF | TGTGCCAGCAGTCCCCCCTGGGGCAGTCCAATGCAGACCCAGTACTTC
TRBJ2-7 | TRBV29-1 | TRBD2 | - | CSVLESSGRGEQYF | TGCAGCGTGTTAGAGTCTAGCGGGAGGGGAGAGCAGTACTTC
TRBJ2-7 | TRBV27 | TRBD1 | - | CASSFTGGYEQYF | TGTGCCAGCAGTTTCACAGGGGGCTACGAGCAGTACTTC
TRBJ2-7 | TRBV7-2 | - | - | CASSLGGLGEQYF | TGTGCCAGCAGCTTAGGCGGGTTAGGCGAGCAGTACTTC
TRBJ1-5 | TRBV7-8 | - | - | CASSLASRVNQPQHF | TGTGCCAGCAGCTTAGCTTCCAGGGTCAATCAGCCCCAGCATTTT
TRBJ2-5 | TRBV14 | TRBD1 | - | CASSQITGTGGWETQYF | TGTGCCAGCAGCCAAATCACCGGGACAGGGGGCTGGGAGACCCAGTACTTC
TRBJ2-5 | TRBV4-1 | - | - | CASSQDSKETQYF | TGCGCCAGCAGCCAAGATTCAAAAGAGACCCAGTACTTC
TRBJ2-7 | TRBV5-1 | - | few | CASSIGQPYEQYF | TGCGCCAGCAGCATCGGACAGCCCTACGAGCAGTACTTC
TRBJ1-4 | TRBV9 | TRBD1 | - | CASSPGGTRDNEKLFF | TGTGCCAGCAGCCCAGGGGGGACGCGGGATAATGAAAAACTGTTTTTT
TRBJ1-2 | TRBV7-2 | - | - | CASRKGSGDYGYTF | TGTGCCAGCAGAAAAGGTTCAGGGGACTATGGCTACACCTTC
TRBJ2-1 | TRBV6-5 | TRBD2 | - | CASRERGGNNEQFF | TGTGCCAGCAGGGAGCGGGGGGGAAACAATGAGCAGTTCTTC
TRBJ1-5 | TRBV14 | TRBD1 | - | CASSQVVPWDRGLLGQPQHF | TGTGCCAGCAGCCAAGTGGTGCCGTGGGACAGGGGGCTTCTCGGGCAGCCCCAGCATTTT
TRBJ1-3 | TRBV4-2 | - | few | CASSHRVGGNTIYF | TGTGCCAGCAGCCACAGGGTAGGTGGAAACACCATATATTTT
TRBJ1-1 | TRBV30 | - | few | CAWSFPGRINTEAFF | TGTGCCTGGAGTTTCCCAGGGAGGATAAACACTGAAGCTTTCTTT
TRBJ1-5 | TRBV9 | - | - | CASSAESGYQPQHF | TGTGCCAGCAGCGCAGAATCCGGGTATCAGCCCCAGCATTTT
TRBJ2-7 | TRBV19 | TRBD1 | - | CASSRTGGEEQYF | TGTGCCAGCTCGAGGACAGGGGGCGAGGAGCAGTACTTC
TRBJ1-2 | TRBV10-3 | TRBD1 | few | CAISESRGRGHYGYTF | TGTGCCATCAGTGAGTCAAGAGGCAGGGGGCACTATGGCTACACCTTC
TRBJ2-3 | TRBV28 | - | - | CASSLPSRSTDTQYF | TGTGCCAGCAGTTTACCTAGCCGTAGCACAGATACGCAGTATTTT
TRBJ2-5 | TRBV19 | TRBD2 | - | CASSIAGGVETQYF | TGTGCCAGTAGTATAGCGGGAGGGGTGGAGACCCAGTACTTC
TRBJ2-5 | TRBV30 | TRBD1 | - | CAWDRGYQETQYF | TGTGCCTGGGACAGGGGGTACCAAGAGACCCAGTACTTC
TRBJ2-3 | TRBV27 | - | - | CASTPSGTTDTQYF | TGTGCCAGCACGCCGAGCGGGACAACAGATACGCAGTATTTT
TRBJ2-5 | TRBV7-2 | - | - | CASSFEYQETQYF | TGTGCCAGCAGCTTTGAGTACCAAGAGACCCAGTACTTC
TRBJ1-3 | TRBV2 | - | - | CASTLDVTNSGNTIYF | TGTGCCAGCACCCTTGATGTCACAAACTCTGGAAACACCATATATTTT
TRBJ1-2 | TRBV14 | - | once | CASSQVLRYGYTF | TGTGCCAGCAGCCAAGTTTTGAGATATGGCTACACCTTC
TRBJ2-5 | TRBV27 | - | - | CASSTYVQETQYF | TGTGCCAGCAGTACATACGTCCAAGAGACCCAGTACTTC
TRBJ1-2 | TRBV30 | TRBD1 | - | CAWSVGTANYGYTF | TGTGCCTGGAGTGTAGGGACAGCTAACTATGGCTACACCTTC
TRBJ2-1 | TRBV10-3 | - | few | CAIRRPLLDEQFF | TGTGCCATCCGGAGGCCCCTTCTCGATGAGCAGTTCTTC
TRBJ2-7 | TRBV13 | TRBD2 | - | CASSLGSGGSYEQYF | TGTGCCAGCAGCTTAGGCAGCGGGGGTTCCTACGAGCAGTACTTC
TRBJ2-3 | TRBV21-1 | - | - | CASSKTGTGCRYTQYF | TGTGCCAGCAGCAAAACCGGGACAGGGTGTCGTTATACGCAGTATTTT
TRBJ2-2 | TRBV30 | - | - | CAWSVRGLIGTGELFF | TGTGCCTGGAGTGTACGGGGGTTAATTGGCACCGGGGAGCTGTTTTTT
TRBJ2-7 | TRBV7-8 | TRBD2 | once | CASSLVRELSYEQYF | TGTGCCAGCAGCTTAGTGCGGGAGTTATCCTACGAGCAGTACTTC
TRBJ2-1 | TRBV4-3 | TRBD2 | few | CASSQTSGKFGQFF | TGCGCCAGCAGCCAAACTAGCGGGAAATTCGGGCAGTTCTTC
TRBJ2-2 | TRBV5-1 | TRBD1 | - | CASSSTGLTGELFF | TGCGCCAGCAGTTCGACAGGGCTAACCGGGGAGCTGTTTTTT
TRBJ2-5 | TRBV5-1 | - | - | CASSPGVETQYF | TGCGCCAGCAGCCCAGGGGTAGAGACCCAGTACTTC
TRBJ2-5 | TRBV30 | TRBD1 | - | CASQTGGSETQYF | TGTGCCTCTCAGACAGGGGGCTCAGAGACCCAGTACTTC
TRBJ1-1 | TRBV18 | - | - | CASSPLDTTEAFF | TGTGCCAGCTCACCTTTGGACACCACTGAAGCTTTCTTT
TRBJ2-7 | TRBV5-1 | TRBD1 | once | CASSLSPGTGTEQYF | TGCGCCAGCAGCCTCAGTCCCGGGACAGGGACCGAGCAGTACTTC
TRBJ2-7 | TRBV4-1 | TRBD1 | - | CASSQGYTGGKDEQYF | TGCGCCAGCAGCCAAGGATATACAGGGGGCAAGGACGAGCAGTACTTC
TRBJ1-5 | TRBV2 | - | - | CASSETSVRGSNQPQHF | TGTGCCAGCAGTGAAACTTCCGTCCGGGGGAGCAATCAGCCCCAGCATTTT